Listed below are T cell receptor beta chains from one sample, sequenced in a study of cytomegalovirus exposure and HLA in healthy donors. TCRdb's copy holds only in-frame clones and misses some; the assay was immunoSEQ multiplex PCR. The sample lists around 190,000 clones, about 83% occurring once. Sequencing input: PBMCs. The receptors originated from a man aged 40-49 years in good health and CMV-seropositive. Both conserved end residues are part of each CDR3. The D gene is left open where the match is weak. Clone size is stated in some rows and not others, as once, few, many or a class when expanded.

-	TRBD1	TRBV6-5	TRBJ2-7	CASRMAGQGYEQYF	TGTGCCAGCAGGATGGCGGGACAGGGCTACGAGCAGTACTTC
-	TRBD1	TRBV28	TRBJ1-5	CASRTGSYHQPQHF	TGTGCCAGCAGGACAGGGAGTTACCATCAGCCCCAGCATTTT
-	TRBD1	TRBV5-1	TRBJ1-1	CASSSDREAFF	TGCGCCAGCAGCTCGGACAGGGAAGCTTTCTTT
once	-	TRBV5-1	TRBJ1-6	CASSLAGGSDNSPLHF	TGCGCCAGCAGCTTGGCCGGGGGTTCAGACAATTCACCCCTCCACTTT
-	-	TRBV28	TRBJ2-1	CASSLAARQFF	TGTGCCAGCAGTTTAGCGGCTAGGCAGTTCTTC
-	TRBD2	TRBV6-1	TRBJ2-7	CASSLERGPYEQYF	TGTGCCAGCAGTTTAGAGCGGGGACCCTACGAGCAGTACTTC
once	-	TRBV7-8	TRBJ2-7	CASSLYKGINTEQYF	TGTGCCAGCAGCCTATACAAGGGGATCAATACCGAGCAGTACTTC
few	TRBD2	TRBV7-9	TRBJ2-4	CASSPWVAGGLIAKNIQYF	TGTGCCAGCAGCCCCTGGGTAGCGGGGGGACTTATAGCCAAAAACATTCAGTACTTC
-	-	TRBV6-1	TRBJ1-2	CASSLEGHNYGYTF	TGTGCCAGCAGTCTTGAGGGACATAACTATGGCTACACCTTC
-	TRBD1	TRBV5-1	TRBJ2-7	CASSPSQGVSEQYF	TGCGCCAGCAGCCCCTCGCAGGGGGTCAGCGAGCAGTACTTC
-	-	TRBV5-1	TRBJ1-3	CASSSTVMGSGNTIYF	TGCGCCAGCAGCTCAACAGTGATGGGCTCTGGAAACACCATATATTTT
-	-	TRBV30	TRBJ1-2	CAWSVLGIGANYYGYTF	TGTGCCTGGAGTGTGTTGGGCATAGGGGCTAATTACTATGGCTACACCTTC
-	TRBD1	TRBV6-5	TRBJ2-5	CASSPTGYQETQYF	TGTGCCAGCAGTCCGACAGGGTACCAAGAGACCCAGTACTTC
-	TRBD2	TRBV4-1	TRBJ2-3	CASSQDPPAGETDTQYF	TGCGCCAGCAGCCAAGACCCCCCGGCGGGGGAGACAGATACGCAGTATTTT
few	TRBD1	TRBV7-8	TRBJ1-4	CASSLDRGNEKLFF	TGTGCCAGCAGCTTAGACAGGGGGAATGAAAAACTGTTTTTT
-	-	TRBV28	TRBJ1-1	CASSLREEAFF	TGTGCCAGCAGTTTAAGAGAGGAAGCTTTCTTT
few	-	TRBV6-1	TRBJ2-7	CASSLQGSLYEQYF	TGTGCCAGCAGCCTTCAGGGGTCACTTTACGAGCAGTACTTC
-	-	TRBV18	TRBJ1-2	CASSPLDSYTF	TGTGCCAGCTCACCACTCGACAGCTACACCTTC
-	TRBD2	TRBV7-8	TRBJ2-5	CASSLGLAGVRETQYF	TGTGCCAGCAGCTTAGGTCTAGCGGGAGTCCGGGAGACCCAGTACTTC
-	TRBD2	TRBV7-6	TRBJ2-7	CASSLGPSRLAGKSYEQYF	TGTGCCAGCAGCTTAGGTCCCAGCCGACTAGCGGGAAAGTCCTACGAGCAGTACTTC
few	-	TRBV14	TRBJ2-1	CASSPLGSPGVQFF	TGTGCCAGCAGCCCCCTGGGTTCCCCAGGGGTGCAGTTCTTC
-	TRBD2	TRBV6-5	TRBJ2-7	CASGAGGTRSEQYF	TGTGCCAGCGGCGCGGGGGGGACCCGTAGCGAGCAGTACTTC
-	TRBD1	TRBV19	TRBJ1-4	CASSILTATGEPNEKLFF	TGTGCCAGTAGTATTCTAACGGCGACAGGGGAGCCTAATGAAAAACTGTTTTTT
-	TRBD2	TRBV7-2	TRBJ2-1	CASRLSSGSFNEQFF	TGTGCCAGCAGATTAAGTAGCGGGAGTTTCAATGAGCAGTTCTTC
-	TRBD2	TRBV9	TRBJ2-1	CASSVGLAGRNEQFF	TGTGCCAGCAGCGTAGGACTAGCGGGAAGAAATGAGCAGTTCTTC